The 7 T cell receptor beta chains below were found in one sample sequenced in a study of shared clonotypes between healthy human individuals. TCRdb's table, derived via immunoSEQ multiplex PCR, lists solely in-frame clones and lacks some. The sample contains roughly 490,000 clones, roughly 78% of which appear only once. Sequenced sample: PBMCs. The receptors here all came from a woman aged 40 to 50 in good health. Some clones in this sample may be carry-over from other donors' samples.

This chain connects TRBV5-1 to TRBJ2-7; D is possibly TRBD1 (5 bases). This CDR3 has 13 residues. Germline CDR1 reads SGHRS; CDR2 reads YFSETQ. Trimming removed 2 bases from V and 4 bases from J, with 10 bases in between. DNA for the CDR3: TGCGCCAGCAGCTTCACAGGTAGGTACGAGCAGTACTTC. Its translation is CASSFTGRYEQYF.

The chain couples TRBV6-6 to TRBJ2-4; 7 bases align to TRBD1. The CDR3 covers 16 residues. The ends lost 1 base at V and 16 bases at J; junction bases unmatched: 19. Germline V gene lookup returns CDR1 MNHNY and CDR2 SVGAGI (reference sequence). The CDR3 nucleotides read TGTGCCAGCAGTTACTTCGATCCATCCACAGGGGCTTCCCCTTACTTC. It specifies CASSYFDPSTGASPYF.

This chain connects TRBV5-1 to TRBJ2-7, with D uncertain. The CDR3 covers 13 residues. Germline V CDR1 and CDR2: SGHRS, YFSETQ. The ends were cut back, 4 bases at V and 3 bases at J, with 11 bases in the middle. CDR3 nucleotides: TGCGCCAGCAGCGTGTACGAGAGCTACGAGCAGTACTTC. It specifies CASSVYESYEQYF.

The genes are TRBV5-6 and TRBJ1-2, with 7 nucleotides matching TRBD1. V was pared by 1 base and J by 8 bases, with 5 bases of the junction left unmatched. Germline-derived CDR1 and CDR2 are SGHDT and YYEEEE. This CDR3 has 13 residues. Written as DNA, the CDR3 is TGTGCCAGCAGCTTGTCAGGGGGTCGAGGCTACACCTTC. This sequence encodes CASSLSGGRGYTF. The variable domain in full, completed from reference TRBV5-6 and TRBJ1-2, reads DAGVTQSPTHLIKTRGQQVTLRCSPKSGHDTVSWYQQALGQGPQFIFQYYEEEERQRGNFPDRFSGHQFPNYSSELNVNALLLGDSALYLCASSLSGGRGYTFGSGTRLTVV.

CDR3 protein: CASSVTSDTEAFF. The CDR3 bases are TGTGCCAGCAGTGTGACATCGGACACTGAAGCTTTCTTT. This rearrangement joins TRBV2 to TRBJ1-1; unclear D gene. V shed 4 bases and J shed 3 bases, with 9 bases lying between them. This CDR3 spans 13 amino acids. Germline-derived CDR1 and CDR2 are SNHLY and FYNNEI.

The chain couples TRBV5-6 to TRBJ2-1; 9 positions match TRBD1. From germline, CDR1 is SGHDT and CDR2 YYEEEE. This CDR3 is 14 amino acids long. Germline trimming cut 3 bases from V and 9 bases from J; bases unmatched to any gene: 7. CDR3 in DNA: TGTGCCAGCAGCTCCTACAGGGGGCTTGCTGAGCAGTTCTTC. It yields the protein CASSSYRGLAEQFF.

The J gene is TRBJ1-1, the V gene TRBV29-1; D not certain. V lost 7 bases, J lost 2 bases, and 11 bases lay in between. CDR3 length equals 12 residues. The germline V gene has CDR1 SQVTM and CDR2 ANQGSEA. The CDR3 DNA is TGCAGCGCTACCACCCCTAACACTGAAGCTTTCTTT. It specifies CSATTPNTEAFF.